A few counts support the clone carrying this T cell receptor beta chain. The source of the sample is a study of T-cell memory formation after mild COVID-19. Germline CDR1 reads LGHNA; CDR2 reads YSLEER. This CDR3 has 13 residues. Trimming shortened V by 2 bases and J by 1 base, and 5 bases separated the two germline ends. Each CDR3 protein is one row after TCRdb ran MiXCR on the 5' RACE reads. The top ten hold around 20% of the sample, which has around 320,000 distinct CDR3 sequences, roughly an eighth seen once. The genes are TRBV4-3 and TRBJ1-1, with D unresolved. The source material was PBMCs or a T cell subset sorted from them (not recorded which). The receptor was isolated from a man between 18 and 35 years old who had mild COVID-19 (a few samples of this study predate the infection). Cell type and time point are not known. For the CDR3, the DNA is TGCGCCAGCAGCCAACAACCGAACACTGAAGCTTTCTTT. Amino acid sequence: CASSQQPNTEAFF.